This passage covers 26 T cell receptor beta chains from one sample sequenced in a study of cytomegalovirus exposure and HLA in healthy donors. The study ran its PCR with 60 Vbeta and 13 Jbeta primers. The data were produced by immunoSEQ multiplex PCR, yet TCRdb's version contains in-frame clones alone and is incomplete. The sample has about 210,000 clones; over 80% are singletons. The sample taken for sequencing was PBMCs. Receptor source: a middle-aged man in good health and CMV-seropositive.

V gene TRBV7-7 combines with J gene TRBJ2-1; 9 bases fit TRBD2. V shed 2 bases and J 8 bases; nucleotides not matched to a gene: 7. The V gene's germline CDR1 is SSHAT and CDR2 FNYEAQ (reference sequence). This CDR3 is built from 15 residues. In nucleotides, the CDR3 is TGTGCCAGCAGCTTATATGGCGGGAGGGCCGATGAGCAGTTCTTC. Amino acids: CASSLYGGRADEQFF. Using reference TRBV7-7 and TRBJ2-1 for the parts outside the CDR3, the full variable domain is GAGVSQSPRYKVTKRGQDVTLRCDPISSHATLYWYQQALGQGPEFLTYFNYEAQPDKSGLPSDRFSAERPEGSISTLTIQRTEQRDSAMYRCASSLYGGRADEQFFGPGTRLTVL.

In its sample, this clone was seen once. This sequence joins TRBV19 and TRBJ1-1, with 7 bases identical to TRBD1. In germline, CDR1 is LNHDA, CDR2 SQIVND (reference sequence). The CDR3 length is 14 residues. The J segment lost 1 base and the V segment lost 6 bases, leaving 5 bases of the junction unmatched. The CDR3, as DNA: TGTGCCAGTAGCCAGGGGGGTACGAACACTGAAGCTTTCTTT. Protein sequence: CASSQGGTNTEAFF.

This clone was recorded many times. J is TRBJ2-7 and V is TRBV6-1, with D perhaps matching TRBD1 (5 bases). The CDR3 is 18 residues long. Trimming took 4 bases from V and 3 from J, leaving 25 bases between them. The germline V gene has CDR1 MNHNS and CDR2 SASEGT. Written as DNA, the CDR3 is TGTGCCAGCAGTGCCCTCTTCCAGGGTGTGGGAACGGACTACGAGCAGTACGTC. This codes for CASSALFQGVGTDYEQYV.

This rearrangement joins TRBV27 to TRBJ1-2; TRBD1 matches 10 bases. The CDR3 is made up of 17 amino acids. CDR1 is MNHEY, CDR2 SMNVEV, per germline (reference sequence). J lost 3 bases, V lost 5 bases, and 12 bases had no gene match. CDR3 in amino acids: CASSPGPRDRGDYGYTF. The CDR3 nucleotides are TGTGCCAGCAGTCCAGGGCCCCGGGACAGGGGAGACTATGGCTACACCTTC.

The chain employs TRBV27 and TRBJ1-2; D is perhaps TRBD1 (5 bases). V lost 5 bases, J lost 8 bases, and 21 bases lay in between. The CDR3 totals 15 residues. The germline V gene encodes CDR1 MNHEY and CDR2 SMNVEV (reference sequence). The CDR3 region has the DNA TGTGCCAGCAGTCCGGTGGGGGGAAGGCATAACGGCTACACCTTC. Protein sequence: CASSPVGGRHNGYTF.

As to this clone: This sample also contains other DNA sequences that code for the same CDR3. The V gene is TRBV6-1, the J gene TRBJ2-7, with 13 bases aligning to TRBD2. The J segment lost 7 bases and the V segment lost 9 bases, leaving 6 bases of the junction unmatched. The V gene's germline CDR1 is MNHNS and CDR2 SASEGT. The CDR3 consists of 13 residues. CDR3 protein: CASSWTSGSEQYF. The CDR3 bases are TGTGCCAGTAGTTGGACTAGCGGGAGTGAGCAGTACTTC.

The rearrangement joins TRBV7-3 to TRBJ2-1, with a possible D match to TRBD1 (6 bases). Germline-derived CDR1 and CDR2 are SGHTA and FQGTGA. Trimming took 5 bases from V and 0 from J, leaving 17 bases between them. The CDR3 loop spans 17 amino acids. The CDR3 loop reads CASSPQGQRSSYNEQFF. CDR3 sequence (DNA): TGTGCCAGCAGCCCCCAGGGGCAGCGGAGCTCCTACAATGAGCAGTTCTTC.

Concerning this clone itself: The same CDR3 can be traced to other DNA sequences in this sample. V is TRBV5-6 and J is TRBJ1-1; D is ambiguous. Germline V gene lookup returns CDR1 SGHDT and CDR2 YYEEEE. V was cut by 4 bases and J by 3 bases, with 25 bases left in between. The CDR3 loop spans 18 amino acids. In DNA, the CDR3 is TGTGCCAGCAGCCTTCTGGATGGAAGCCTTAGAGGATACACTGAAGCTTTCTTT. Protein sequence: CASSLLDGSLRGYTEAFF.

The chain employs TRBV7-9 and TRBJ2-5; 12 bases are a match to TRBD1. With V trimmed by 8 bases and J by 5 bases, 6 bases remained unmatched. There are 14 residues in the CDR3. Looked up from germline, CDR1 is SEHNR and CDR2 is FQNEAQ (reference sequence). The chain's CDR3 is CASPWDRGLETQYF. For the CDR3, the DNA is TGTGCCAGCCCCTGGGACAGGGGGCTGGAGACCCAGTACTTC. Full variable domain (remainder filled in from reference TRBV7-9 and TRBJ2-5): DTGVSQNPRHKITKRGQNVTFRCDPISEHNRLYWYRQTLGQGPEFLTYFQNEAQLEKSRLLSDRFSAERPKGSFSTLEIQRTEQGDSAMYLCASPWDRGLETQYFGPGTRLLVL.

The chain is built from TRBV7-8 and TRBJ2-3; the match to TRBD2 covers 9 bases. The length of the CDR3 is 14 residues. Unmatched junction bases numbered 6, after V lost 5 bases and J lost 6 bases. Germline values: CDR1 SGHVS, CDR2 FQNEAQ. The CDR3 loop reads CASSRSGRRDTQYF. The CDR3 coding sequence is TGTGCCAGCAGCCGTAGCGGGAGAAGGGATACGCAGTATTTT.

CDR3 in amino acids: CASSRSGQPQHF. The CDR3 nucleotides read TGTGCCAGCAGCCGGAGTGGTCAGCCCCAGCATTTT. This chain uses TRBV7-9 with TRBJ1-5; D call uncertain. There are 12 residues in the CDR3. V was pared by 5 bases and J by 6 bases, with 8 bases between. Germline CDR1 and CDR2: SEHNR and FQNEAQ (reference sequence).

The chain is built from TRBV19 and TRBJ1-2, with 10 nucleotides matching TRBD1. Germline values: CDR1 LNHDA, CDR2 SQIVND (reference sequence). The CDR3 contains 13 residues. The CDR3 DNA is TGTGCTAGCAAAACGGGACAGGGGTACGGCTACACCTTC. Encoded protein: CASKTGQGYGYTF.

The chain joins TRBV9 to TRBJ2-3; D gene ambiguous. This CDR3 has 14 residues. Trimming removed 3 bases at V and 4 bases at J, with 12 bases between. The germline V gene encodes CDR1 SGDLS and CDR2 YYNGEE. CDR3 loop: CASSAPPPADTQYF. CDR3 nucleotide sequence: TGTGCCAGCAGCGCGCCCCCTCCGGCAGATACGCAGTATTTT. The entire variable domain, with the rest obtained from reference TRBV9 and TRBJ2-3, is as follows: DSGVTQTPKHLITATGQRVTLRCSPRSGDLSVYWYQQSLDQGLQFLIQYYNGEERAKGNILERFSAQQFPDLHSELNLSSLELGDSALYFCASSAPPPADTQYFGPGTRLTVL.

The chain employs TRBV5-1 and TRBJ2-1; 9 nucleotides match TRBD2. Trimming took 4 bases from V and 1 from J; bases not matched to a gene: 6. The CDR3 runs 16 residues. CDR1 and CDR2 (germline): SGHRS, YFSETQ. CDR3 protein: CASSPGAGGSYNEQFF. The CDR3, as DNA: TGCGCCAGCAGCCCGGGGGCGGGAGGGTCCTACAATGAGCAGTTCTTC.

The V and J genes are TRBV19 and TRBJ1-4; D unclear. Trimming removed 5 bases from V and 0 bases from J, with 10 bases in between. This CDR3 is built from 15 residues. CDR1 and CDR2 from the germline V gene are LNHDA and SQIVND (reference sequence). This CDR3 reads CASSPSPPTNEKLFF. The CDR3 region has the DNA TGTGCCAGTAGTCCGAGTCCCCCAACTAATGAAAAACTGTTTTTT.

The V call is TRBV7-9, the J call TRBJ1-2; tentative D call: TRBD1 (5 bases). Germline V gives CDR1 SEHNR, CDR2 FQNEAQ (reference sequence). V shed 3 bases and J shed 4 bases, with 18 bases lying between them. This CDR3 is built from 16 residues. The CDR3 DNA sequence: TGTGCCAGCAGCTTCCTGAACCAGGGAGGTAGCTATGGCTACACCTTC. Translating it yields CASSFLNQGGSYGYTF. Looking up the rest from reference TRBV7-9 and TRBJ1-2 gives the full variable domain: DTGVSQNPRHKITKRGQNVTFRCDPISEHNRLYWYRQTLGQGPEFLTYFQNEAQLEKSRLLSDRFSAERPKGSFSTLEIQRTEQGDSAMYLCASSFLNQGGSYGYTFGSGTRLTVV.

The V and J genes are TRBV27 and TRBJ1-1, with D possibly matching TRBD1 (5 bases). Per the germline V gene, CDR1 is MNHEY and CDR2 is SMNVEV (reference sequence). The CDR3 runs 13 residues. Between the trimmed V and J ends, which lost 5 bases and 1 base, there was a span of 8 bases. The CDR3 nucleotides read TGTGCCAGCAGTCCCCAGGGGAACACTGAAGCTTTCTTT. Protein product: CASSPQGNTEAFF.

This clone was seen a few times. This sequence joins TRBV5-4 and TRBJ2-1, with 8 bases identical to TRBD2. Germline CDR1 and CDR2: SGHNT and YYREEE (reference sequence). The ends lost 2 bases at V and 9 bases at J; junction bases unmatched: 7. CDR3 size: 14 residues. The CDR3 protein is CASSFGSGGGEQFF. As DNA, the CDR3 is TGTGCCAGCAGCTTCGGTTCCGGGGGGGGTGAGCAGTTCTTC.

V usage is TRBV6-5 and J usage is TRBJ2-1, with TRBD2 as a possible D gene (5 bases). The ends were cut back, 8 bases at V and 6 bases at J, with 11 bases in the middle. This CDR3 has 12 amino acids. Looked up from germline, CDR1 is MNHEY and CDR2 is SVGAGI. CDR3 nucleotides: TGTGCCAGCGTTGGACTTTCCAATGAGCAGTTCTTC. Its protein is CASVGLSNEQFF.

J is TRBJ1-2 and V is TRBV4-2; TRBD1 matches at 8 bases. CDR1 and CDR2 from the germline V gene are LGHNA and YNFKEQ. This CDR3 comprises 16 residues. Trimming at V came to 2 bases and at J to 1 base, leaving 6 bases not matched to a gene. As DNA, the CDR3 is TGTGCCAGCAGCCAAACGGACAGGGAAATTAACTATGGCTACACCTTC. Residues: CASSQTDREINYGYTF.

This chain links TRBV7-2 with TRBJ2-2, with 14 bases aligning to TRBD2. CDR3 length: 14 amino acids. Losses at the gene ends were 11 bases for V and 7 bases for J; bases not matched to a gene: 6. Germline CDR1 reads SGHTA; CDR2 reads FQGNSA. The CDR3 coding sequence is TGTGCCCGAAGACTAGCGGGAGGGCTCGGGGAGCTGTTTTTT. Protein: CARRLAGGLGELFF.

The rearrangement links TRBV5-1 to TRBJ2-1; D is undetermined. The germline V gene has CDR1 SGHRS and CDR2 YFSETQ. Between the trimmed V and J ends, which lost 4 bases and 8 bases, there was a span of 22 bases. The CDR3 has 16 residues. CDR3 nucleotides: TGCGCCAGCAGCCCAACGCTAGGAGCATATGGAGATGAGCAGTTCTTC. It yields the protein CASSPTLGAYGDEQFF.

CDR3 loop: CAISESAADEQYF. The CDR3 nucleotides read TGTGCCATCAGTGAGTCGGCAGCGGACGAGCAGTACTTC. This chain joins TRBV10-3 and TRBJ2-7; D might be TRBD2 (5 bases). The CDR3 loop spans 13 amino acids. V lost 0 bases and J 5 bases, leaving 8 bases between the germline ends. CDR1 and CDR2 (germline): ENHRY, SYGVKD.

The V gene is TRBV14, the J gene TRBJ2-5, with D uncertain. Looked up from germline, CDR1 is SGHDN and CDR2 is FVKESK. Deletions cut 3 bases from V and 1 base from J, with 9 bases between. The CDR3 runs to 14 residues. The CDR3 nucleotides are TGTGCCAGCAGCCACCGCGTGTCCCAAGAGACCCAGTACTTC. It translates to CASSHRVSQETQYF. Full variable domain (missing parts from reference TRBV14 and TRBJ2-5): EAGVTQFPSHSVIEKGQTVTLRCDPISGHDNLYWYRRVMGKEIKFLLHFVKESKQDESGMPNNRFLAERTGGTYSTLKVQPAELEDSGVYFCASSHRVSQETQYFGPGTRLLVL.

This clone appeared a single time. The CDR3 region is CASSEPGSLYEQYF. The CDR3 bases are TGTGCCAGCAGTGAACCCGGGAGCCTCTACGAGCAGTACTTC. The V and J genes are TRBV25-1 and TRBJ2-7; D is perhaps TRBD2 (6 bases). V was clipped by 2 bases and J by 3 bases, with 11 bases between them. There are 14 residues in the CDR3. Germline V gives CDR1 MGHDK, CDR2 SYGVNS.

CDR3 region: CASSETLAGDDNEQFF. CDR3 sequence (DNA): TGCGCCAGCAGTGAGACCCTAGCGGGAGACGACAATGAGCAGTTCTTC. The chain couples TRBV10-1 to TRBJ2-1, with 10 bases aligning to TRBD2. V gave up 2 bases and J gave up 5 bases; unmatched junction bases: 6. The CDR3 covers 16 residues. Germline CDR1 and CDR2: WNHNN and SYGVQD (reference sequence).